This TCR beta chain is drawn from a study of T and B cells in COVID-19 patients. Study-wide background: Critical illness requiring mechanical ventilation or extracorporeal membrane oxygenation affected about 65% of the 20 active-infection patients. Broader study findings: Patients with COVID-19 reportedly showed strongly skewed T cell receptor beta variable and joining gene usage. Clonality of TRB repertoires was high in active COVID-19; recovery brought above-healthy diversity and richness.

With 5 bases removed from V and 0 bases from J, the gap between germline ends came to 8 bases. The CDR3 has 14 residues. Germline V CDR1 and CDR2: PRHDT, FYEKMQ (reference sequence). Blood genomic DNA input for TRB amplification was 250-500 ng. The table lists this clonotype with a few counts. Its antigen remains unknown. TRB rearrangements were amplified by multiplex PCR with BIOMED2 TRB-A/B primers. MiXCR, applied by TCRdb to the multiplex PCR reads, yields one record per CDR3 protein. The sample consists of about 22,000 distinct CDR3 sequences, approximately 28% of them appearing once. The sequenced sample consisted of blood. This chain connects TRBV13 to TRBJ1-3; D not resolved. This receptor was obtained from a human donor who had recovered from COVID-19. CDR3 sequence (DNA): TGTGCCAGCAGCCGCGCTGACTCTGGAAACACCATATATTTT. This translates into CASSRADSGNTIYF.